One and the same sample provided the 31 T cell receptor beta chains below, sequenced in a study of CD8+ T cells in alopecia areata. RNA, once extracted, was reverse transcribed into cDNA for use as the sequencing template. The data were produced by immunoSEQ multiplex PCR, yet TCRdb's version contains in-frame clones alone and is incomplete. The table shows around 140,000 clones, with 86% occurring only once. Treatment meaning: oral pan-JAK inhibitor, 5-10 mg twice daily. Material: CD8+ T cells sorted from blood, obtained at week 4, from a patient treated with tofacitinib. The receptor source for this set is a human donor with alopecia areata.

Of note for this clone: The same CDR3 arises from other DNA sequences in this sample as well. The chain couples TRBV5-4 to TRBJ2-3; no clear D gene. The V end lost 1 base, the J end lost 3 bases, and 3 bases lay between the germline ends. Per the germline V gene, CDR1 is SGHNT and CDR2 is YYREEE (reference sequence). This CDR3 region has 12 residues. The CDR3 loop is CASSLNTDTQYF. The CDR3 region has the DNA TGTGCCAGCAGCTTGAATACAGATACGCAGTATTTT.

This clone appeared once. J is TRBJ2-1 and V is TRBV6-5; D gene unclear. The V end was cut by 4 bases, the J end by 8 bases, with 6 bases between. The germline V gene encodes CDR1 MNHEY and CDR2 SVGAGI. The CDR3 spans 11 residues. In nucleotides, the CDR3 is TGTGCCAGCAGTTCCCTCGATGAGCAGTTCTTC. It codes for CASSSLDEQFF.

The rearrangement links TRBV29-1 to TRBJ2-7; D unclear. The length of the CDR3 is 13 residues. V was cut by 8 bases and J by 0 bases, with 14 bases left in between. The germline CDR1 and CDR2 sequences are SQVTM and ANQGSEA. CDR3 region: CSIVTPSSYEQYF. DNA of the CDR3: TGCAGCATCGTGACGCCGAGCTCCTACGAGCAGTACTTC.

V and J are TRBV27 and TRBJ1-2, with D unresolved. There are 14 residues in the CDR3. Between the trimmed V and J ends, which lost 5 bases and 10 bases, there was a span of 20 bases. CDR1 is MNHEY and CDR2 is SMNVEV in the germline V gene (reference sequence). The CDR3: CASSETTGGSHYTF. CDR3 bases: TGTGCCAGCAGTGAAACCACGGGAGGGTCCCACTACACCTTC.

This clone was seen a single time. The chain joins TRBV29-1 to TRBJ2-7; no clear D. In germline, CDR1 is SQVTM, CDR2 ANQGSEA. Deletions cut 3 bases from V and 3 bases from J, with 9 bases between. This CDR3 is built from 12 residues. The CDR3 region is CSVEDGFYEQYF. Written as DNA, the CDR3 is TGCAGCGTTGAGGACGGCTTCTACGAGCAGTACTTC.

Here the CDR3 DNA reads TGCGCCAGCAGCTCTTCGCAAGGTAGGGCTGAAGCTTTCTTT. Amino acid sequence: CASSSSQGRAEAFF. J is TRBJ1-1 and V is TRBV5-1; no reliable D call. V shed 3 bases and J shed 6 bases, with 15 bases lying between them. The CDR3 is 14 residues long. CDR1 and CDR2 (germline): SGHRS, YFSETQ.

This chain joins TRBV7-9 and TRBJ2-1; D is unresolved. Trimming shortened V by 1 base and J by 6 bases, and 4 bases separated the two germline ends. The length of the CDR3 is 12 residues. Germline V gene sequence: CDR1 SEHNR, CDR2 FQNEAQ (reference sequence). The CDR3 loop reads CASSLEGNEQFF. The CDR3 DNA follows: TGTGCCAGCAGCTTAGAAGGCAATGAGCAGTTCTTC. The full variable domain, rest sourced from reference TRBV7-9 and TRBJ2-1, is DTGVSQNPRHKITKRGQNVTFRCDPISEHNRLYWYRQTLGQGPEFLTYFQNEAQLEKSRLLSDRFSAERPKGSFSTLEIQRTEQGDSAMYLCASSLEGNEQFFGPGTRLTVL.

The chain couples TRBV7-2 to TRBJ1-2; the match to TRBD1 covers 8 bases. The CDR3 length is 15 residues. J was trimmed by 4 bases and V by 5 bases; bases with no gene match: 9. Per germline, CDR1 SGHTA and CDR2 FQGNSA. CDR3 sequence reads: CASSPGQGSPYGYTF. CDR3 DNA sequence: TGTGCCAGCAGCCCCGGACAGGGCTCGCCCTATGGCTACACCTTC.

The CDR3 spells CASSVVRGAPYNEQFF. CDR3 coding DNA: TGTGCCAGCAGCGTAGTCCGGGGGGCCCCCTACAATGAGCAGTTCTTC. This chain joins TRBV9 and TRBJ2-1; D perhaps matches TRBD2 (7 bases). The CDR3 contains 16 residues. Germline V gene lookup returns CDR1 SGDLS and CDR2 YYNGEE. Trimming shortened V by 0 bases and J by 2 bases, and 12 bases separated the two germline ends. Variable domain in full (rest from reference TRBV9 and TRBJ2-1): DSGVTQTPKHLITATGQRVTLRCSPRSGDLSVYWYQQSLDQGLQFLIQYYNGEERAKGNILERFSAQQFPDLHSELNLSSLELGDSALYFCASSVVRGAPYNEQFFGPGTRLTVL.

This clone has a single count. J is TRBJ2-3 and V is TRBV28; no clear D. The germline V and J ends were trimmed by 6 bases and 0 bases, with 10 bases remaining between them. This CDR3 has 14 residues. Germline V lookup: CDR1 MDHEN, CDR2 SYDVKM. Here the CDR3 DNA reads TGTGCCAGCAGCGACTTAGCTAGCACAGATACGCAGTATTTT. The encoded protein is CASSDLASTDTQYF.

This sequence joins TRBV19 and TRBJ1-2, with D perhaps matching TRBD1 (6 bases). The germline V and J ends were trimmed by 3 bases and 3 bases, with 20 bases remaining between them. CDR3 length: 17 residues. Germline CDR1 LNHDA, CDR2 SQIVND (reference sequence). In DNA, the CDR3 is TGTGCCAGTAGTATTGTTCTTCGGGACACCCAAGACTATGGCTACACCTTC. Protein: CASSIVLRDTQDYGYTF.

This clone was seen once. The CDR3 sequence: CASSLGGGPTYEQYF. The CDR3 region has the DNA TGTGCCAGCAGCTTAGGTGGGGGGCCGACCTACGAGCAGTACTTC. The chain couples TRBV13 to TRBJ2-7; TRBD1 or TRBD2 may be the D gene (6 bases each). Germline CDR1 is PRHDT and CDR2 is FYEKMQ (reference sequence). The CDR3 loop spans 15 amino acids. With 0 bases removed from V and 2 bases from J, the gap between germline ends came to 11 bases.

The chain combines TRBV7-6 with TRBJ2-7, with 8 nucleotides matching TRBD1. This CDR3 has 17 residues. The V gene's germline CDR1 is SGHVS and CDR2 FNYEAQ. The trim removed 1 base at V and 0 bases at J, leaving 8 bases unmatched. This chain's CDR3 is CASSLGLRQGSSYEQYF. The CDR3 coding sequence is TGTGCCAGCAGCTTAGGGCTCAGACAGGGGTCCTCCTACGAGCAGTACTTC.

The table lists this clone with a few counts. A far larger clone is one nucleotide away, so this likely arose from a read error. This chain uses TRBV10-3 with TRBJ2-3, with 7 bases that match TRBD2. V lost 3 bases to trimming and J lost 2 bases; unmatched junction nucleotides: 11. This CDR3 is built from 17 residues. CDR1 is ENHRY, CDR2 SYGVKD, per germline. The CDR3 sequence is CAISEWEGTRYTDTQYF. The CDR3 DNA sequence: TGTGCCATCAGTGAATGGGAGGGGACTCGGTACACAGATACGCAGTATTTT.

The chain carries TRBV27 and TRBJ1-2; D is perhaps TRBD1 (6 bases). CDR3 length equals 13 residues. Trimming pared 6 bases from V and 4 bases from J, leaving 12 bases between. In germline, CDR1 is MNHEY, CDR2 SMNVEV (reference sequence). The CDR3 coding sequence is TGTGCCAGCAGCAAAACAGGGACCTATGGCTACACCTTC. The encoded protein is CASSKTGTYGYTF.

V gene TRBV4-1 combines with J gene TRBJ1-1; 7 nucleotides align to TRBD1. The CDR3 runs 15 residues. Germline trimming cut 0 bases from V and 4 bases from J; bases unmatched to any gene: 5. The V gene's germline CDR1 is MGHRA and CDR2 YSYEKL. This chain's CDR3 is CASSQEGGLGTEAFF. The CDR3 bases are TGCGCCAGCAGCCAAGAAGGGGGCCTAGGCACTGAAGCTTTCTTT.

The chain joins TRBV6-6 to TRBJ2-3, with TRBD2 matching 8 bases. The trim removed 2 bases at V and 2 bases at J, leaving 6 bases unmatched. The germline CDR1 and CDR2 sequences are MNHNY and SVGAGI (reference sequence). CDR3 length equals 16 residues. The CDR3 bases are TGTGCCAGCAGTTACGTGAAAGCGGGGGACACAGATACGCAGTATTTT. It encodes CASSYVKAGDTDTQYF.

The chain couples TRBV5-6 to TRBJ2-7; D gene ambiguous. This CDR3 contains 13 residues. Trimming stripped 0 bases from V and 3 bases from J, with 7 bases between. Germline V lookup: CDR1 SGHDT, CDR2 YYEEEE. CDR3 residues: CASSLGVNYEQYF. The CDR3 nucleotides are TGTGCCAGCAGCTTGGGGGTAAACTACGAGCAGTACTTC.

The J gene is TRBJ2-7, the V gene TRBV29-1; D is unresolved. Germline loops: CDR1 SQVTM, CDR2 ANQGSEA. The CDR3 covers 12 residues. Trimming removed 6 bases from V and 3 bases from J, with 12 bases in between. The chain's CDR3 is CSVERNNYEQYF. Written as DNA, the CDR3 is TGCAGCGTCGAACGGAACAACTACGAGCAGTACTTC.

In its sample, this clone was seen a few times. The rearrangement uses TRBV10-3 and TRBJ2-7; TRBD1 aligns across 7 bases. The CDR3 has 13 residues. The germline gives CDR1 ENHRY, CDR2 SYGVKD. V was pared by 6 bases and J by 4 bases, with 6 bases of the junction left unmatched. This CDR3 reads CAISPDREYEQYF. The CDR3 coding sequence is TGTGCCATCAGCCCCGACAGGGAATACGAGCAGTACTTC.

The chain recombines TRBV2 with TRBJ1-2; D is uncertain. The CDR3 length is 13 residues. Germline V CDR1 and CDR2: SNHLY, FYNNEI. V lost 8 bases and J lost 6, with 16 bases in between. CDR3 nucleotides: TGTGCCAGCCTCGAGGAGGGTTGGGATGGCTACACCTTC. It codes for CASLEEGWDGYTF. Drawing the rest from reference TRBV2 and TRBJ1-2, the complete variable domain is EPEVTQTPSHQVTQMGQEVILRCVPISNHLYFYWYRQILGQKVEFLVSFYNNEISEKSEIFDDQFSVERPDGSNFTLKIRSTKLEDSAMYFCASLEEGWDGYTFGSGTRLTVV.

This clone was recorded only once. The chain is built from TRBV13 and TRBJ1-4, with 11 bases that match TRBD1. Germline CDR1 PRHDT, CDR2 FYEKMQ (reference sequence). With 5 bases clipped from V and 8 bases from J, the junction kept 10 bases outside the gene matches. This CDR3 has 16 residues. The CDR3 bases are TGTGCCAGCAGCCGGAGGACAGGGGGCGCAGAGGAAAAACTGTTTTTT. It yields the protein CASSRRTGGAEEKLFF.

The chain joins TRBV29-1 to TRBJ1-4, with D perhaps matching TRBD1 (6 bases). CDR1 is SQVTM, CDR2 ANQGSEA, per germline. CDR3 length: 13 amino acids. V shed 5 bases and J shed 5 bases, with 12 bases lying between them. Here the CDR3 DNA reads TGCAGCGTTTTACAGGGTCCCAATGAAAAACTGTTTTTT. It encodes CSVLQGPNEKLFF.

The chain carries TRBV7-9 and TRBJ2-7; perhaps D is TRBD1 or TRBD2 (6 bases each). Germline CDR1 and CDR2: SEHNR and FQNEAQ (reference sequence). The CDR3 spans 15 residues. The V end was cut by 2 bases, the J end by 0 bases, with 11 bases between. CDR3 loop: CASSLRGANSYEQYF. The CDR3 DNA follows: TGTGCCAGCAGCTTAAGGGGGGCTAACTCCTACGAGCAGTACTTC.

This clone was seen a few times. The rearrangement uses TRBV28 and TRBJ2-7, with D perhaps matching TRBD2 (5 bases). The length of the CDR3 is 13 residues. The germline V gene encodes CDR1 MDHEN and CDR2 SYDVKM. Trimming removed 3 bases at V and 5 bases at J, with 11 bases between. DNA for the CDR3: TGTGCCAGCAGTTTTGAAGGGAGAAACGAGCAGTACTTC. Its translation: CASSFEGRNEQYF.

The genes are TRBV29-1 and TRBJ2-1; D is possibly TRBD2 (6 bases). The CDR3 spans 16 residues. The V end lost 0 bases, the J end lost 1 base, and 13 bases lay between the germline ends. The germline V gene has CDR1 SQVTM and CDR2 ANQGSEA. The CDR3 reads CSVEDAGRASYNEQFF. In DNA form, the CDR3 reads TGCAGCGTTGAAGATGCCGGGAGAGCGTCCTACAATGAGCAGTTCTTC.

V gene TRBV4-1 combines with J gene TRBJ2-1; D remains unclear. The germline CDR1 and CDR2 sequences are MGHRA and YSYEKL. The V end was cut by 1 base, the J end by 6 bases, with 10 bases between. The CDR3 runs 14 residues. CDR3 in DNA: TGCGCCAGCAGCCAAGTTGGTAGCCCCAATGAGCAGTTCTTC. Residues: CASSQVGSPNEQFF.

The V gene is TRBV29-1, the J gene TRBJ2-1; D is perhaps TRBD1 or TRBD2 (5 bases each). V was trimmed by 0 bases and J by 5 bases, leaving 14 bases between them. CDR1 and CDR2 from the germline V gene are SQVTM and ANQGSEA. The CDR3 sequence is 15 residues long. CDR3 nucleotide sequence: TGCAGCGTTGAAGACCCGGGACGTTCTAACAATGAGCAGTTCTTC. This sequence encodes CSVEDPGRSNNEQFF.

J is TRBJ2-7 and V is TRBV7-9; 10 positions match TRBD2. Germline V gene data show CDR1 as SEHNR and CDR2 as FQNEAQ (reference sequence). J gave up 3 bases and V 5 bases, and 4 bases lay outside the gene matches. The CDR3 contains 14 residues. CDR3 loop: CASSKTSGNYEQYF. Written as DNA, the CDR3 is TGTGCCAGCAGCAAAACTAGCGGGAACTACGAGCAGTACTTC.

For this clone: The same CDR3 is also encoded by other DNA sequences in this sample. The V call is TRBV5-1, the J call TRBJ1-1; D is possibly TRBD1 (5 bases). The CDR3 spans 14 residues. Germline V gene data show CDR1 as SGHRS and CDR2 as YFSETQ. V was shortened by 4 bases and J by 1 base, with 11 bases between the two germline ends. The CDR3 DNA is TGCGCCAGCAGCCCCGGACACTCGAACACTGAAGCTTTCTTT. Amino acid sequence: CASSPGHSNTEAFF.

The chain couples TRBV29-1 to TRBJ2-2; TRBD1 might be the D (5 bases). Germline V gene sequence: CDR1 SQVTM, CDR2 ANQGSEA. Trimming took 7 bases from V and 2 from J, leaving 11 bases between them. This CDR3 contains 13 residues. The CDR3 DNA reads TGCAGCGCTCTGACAGCTAACACCGGGGAGCTGTTTTTT. Its protein is CSALTANTGELFF.